Sequencing of this TCR beta chain was carried out in a study of PD-L1 blockade in urothelial cancer (dated by TCRdb to the late 2010s). General notes on the study: Every patient began therapy around 2014 and was given atezolizumab 1,200 mg intravenously every 3 weeks. Nine patients reached durable clinical benefit, while some 20 patients did not. The study was an exploratory multi-omic analysis of somatic, immune and clinical correlates of response to PD-L1 blockade with atezolizumab in urothelial cancer. Pretreatment blood TCR-seq was available for around 29 patients, at least one posttreatment blood collection was obtained for 25 or so patients, and tumor TCR-seq was available for 25 or so patients. Progression-free survival longer than 6 months counted as durable clinical benefit, and TCR features were additionally tested against both progression-free and overall survival. About 90% of the 29 patients were males with bladder-origin urothelial cancer, and about 65% of the 29 reported a prior smoking history. Blood samples were analyzed 3 weeks after the start of treatment (second dose) and 6 weeks after the start of treatment. Blood samples yielded a median of about 150,000 T cells and more than 80,000 unique TCRs, with median clonality around 0.083. Patients had an ECOG performance status of 0 or 1 and had received between 0 and 3 prior chemotherapy regimens. In the same patients who had TCR sequencing, pretreatment tumors also underwent whole exome sequencing and RNA sequencing. TCR sequencing covered pretreatment tumor samples and matched, serially collected peripheral blood taken before and after atezolizumab treatment.

Each PCR received spiked-in synthetic TCR analog templates so that absolute template abundance could be estimated from read counts. The immunoSEQ assay used bias-controlled V and J gene primers to amplify TCRbeta CDR3 regions from genomic DNA. Rearranged TCRbeta segments were sequenced at approximately 20X coverage. In the paper's pipeline: Clustering was used to correct sequencing errors, and CDR3s were annotated against IMGT so that V, D and J genes could be assigned. Downstream analyses used only productive TCRbeta rearrangements and left out out-of-frame or stop-codon sequences. To compute clonality, Shannon entropy was normalized by the log of the number of unique productive sequences and then subtracted from one. Clones differing between time points or between blood and tumor were identified using Fisher's exact test with Benjamini-Hochberg correction, with an adjusted p below 0.01 applied as the threshold. TCRdb re-hosts the immuneACCESS table, in-frame sequences only. Its copies lack some clones; in the studies checked, an unresolved V gene accounts for under half of them, and the cause for the rest is not known. V and J calls plus clone size are reproduced from that table; the DNA served to infer D and trimming. The sample profile shows about 84,000 clones; roughly 90% of them were found once. Together, the top ten hold 8% to 9.5% of the sample.

V ends up 3 bases short and J 9 bases short, with an unmatched junction base count of 10. From the cysteine through the phenylalanine, the CDR3 covers 15 amino acids. Only the CDR3 DNA stays, 45 bases, in frame from base 1. CDR1 is given as GTSNPN and CDR2 as SVGIG, both from the germline V gene (reference sequence). The cohort included about 27 patients with locally advanced or metastatic urothelial carcinoma who were treated at Memorial Sloan Kettering on a trial protocol. Peripheral blood mononuclear cells were collected pretreatment and during treatment, at between 1 and 8 total time points per patient. The Qiagen DNeasy Blood extraction kit was used to purify genomic DNA from total PBMCs and from tumor samples. PBMCs were collected pretreatment and during treatment, and were isolated and stored as previously described. General conclusions and limits of the study: Because the sample size was small (n of about 30) and many exploratory analyses were performed, the results are intended to be hypothesis-generating. Greater expansion of tumor-associated TCR clones in peripheral blood 3 weeks after the start of treatment was observed in patients with durable benefit (n of about 24, p = 0.022). Improved progression-free and overall survival was associated with having pretreatment peripheral blood TCR clonality below the median.

In regard to this clone: Its antigen is not yet known. No base qualities exist here, and no much larger clone lies one base off it.

This receptor was identified in a man in his 60s with urothelial cancer. The sequence joins TRBV30 to TRBJ1-6; TRBD1 fits 8 bases in the junction. The input for sequencing was PBMCs, taken around atezolizumab (anti-PD-L1) treatment. The CDR3 amino acid sequence is: CAWRHTRTGSSPLHF. The DNA sequence reads TGTGCCTGGAGACATACAAGGACAGGGAGTTCACCCCTCCACTTT.